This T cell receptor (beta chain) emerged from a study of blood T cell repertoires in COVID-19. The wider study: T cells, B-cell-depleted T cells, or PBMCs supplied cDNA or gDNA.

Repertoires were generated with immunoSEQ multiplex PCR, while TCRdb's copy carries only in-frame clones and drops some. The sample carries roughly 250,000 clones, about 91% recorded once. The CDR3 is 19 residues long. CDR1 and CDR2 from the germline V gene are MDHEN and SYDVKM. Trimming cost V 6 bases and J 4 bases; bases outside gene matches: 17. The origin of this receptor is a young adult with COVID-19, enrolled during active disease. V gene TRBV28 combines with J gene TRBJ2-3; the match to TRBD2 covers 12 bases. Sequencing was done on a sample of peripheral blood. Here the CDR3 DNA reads TGTGCCAGCAGCGTAGGGCCCCTTCTAGCGGGAGGGCTCGCAGATACGCAGTATTTT. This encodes CASSVGPLLAGGLADTQYF.